This T cell receptor (beta chain) was profiled in a study of Ad26.COV2.S vaccination and SARS-CoV-2 variants. Study at large: It was the COV1001 Ad26.COV2.S trial arm that included the donor.

Germline CDR1 LGHNA, CDR2 YSLEER. This CDR3 spans 16 amino acids. V lost 1 base, J lost 2 bases, and 11 bases lay in between. Treatment in this sample: approximately 18 received Ad26.COV2.S at low or high dose, single or two shots; about 5 received placebo; per-sample allocation not given. Sample collection was performed on day 63 after the first vaccine or placebo injection. The protocol was immunoSEQ multiplex PCR, while the TCRdb copy is restricted to in-frame clones and leaves out a portion. The table lists under 250,000 clones, around nine tenths of them singletons, with 2.5% to 3.5% in the top ten.

This chain joins TRBV4-3 and TRBJ1-4, with D unclear. Specimen: peripheral blood, collected in a trial of Ad26.COV2.S vaccine versus placebo. This TCR was recovered from a person between 18 and 60 years old who received the Ad26.COV2.S COVID-19 vaccine or a placebo. The CDR3 region has the DNA TGCGCCAGCAGCCAAGTAGTAACTCTCACTAATGAAAAACTGTTTTTT. This translates into CASSQVVTLTNEKLFF.